This is a list of T cell receptor beta chains from one sample in a study of cytomegalovirus exposure and HLA in healthy donors. The table came from immunoSEQ multiplex PCR; TCRdb's copy has only in-frame clones and leaves some out. Its table lists 63,000 or so clones. The sample was PBMCs. The receptors stem from a boy aged 5-17 years in good health and CMV-seronegative. Each CDR3 is given with its conserved first and last residue. The order of the fields is CDR3 length, V gene, CDR3 protein.

cdr3_length: 15
v_call: TRBV2
cdr3_aa: CASSEGDPGTGGYTF

cdr3_length: 12
v_call: TRBV21-1
cdr3_aa: CASSPQAQPQHF

cdr3_length: 14
v_call: TRBV7-6
cdr3_aa: CASSSGTVNREAFF

cdr3_length: 16
v_call: TRBV25-1
cdr3_aa: CASSDRRGGGTGELFF

cdr3_length: 12
v_call: TRBV6-5
cdr3_aa: CASSRLEGKAFF

cdr3_length: 13
v_call: TRBV11-2
cdr3_aa: CAISTGPTYEQYF

cdr3_length: 11
v_call: TRBV30
cdr3_aa: CAWSRTLEAFF

cdr3_length: 14
v_call: TRBV6-1
cdr3_aa: CASIRQSSYNEQFF

cdr3_length: 14
v_call: TRBV7-8
cdr3_aa: CASSLARADYGYTF

cdr3_length: 14
v_call: TRBV6-5
cdr3_aa: CASSYTSEDGELFF